This TCR beta chain came from a study of blood T cell repertoires in COVID-19. As for the study in general: The study drew acute and convalescent COVID-19 samples from the United States, Italy and Spain. Sources were T cells, B-cell-depleted T cells, or PBMCs; the material itself was cDNA or gDNA.

Enrolled during active infection, Seattle patients were then followed longitudinally. In the study's own analysis: Scientists estimated how many nucleated cells there were by amplifying reference gene primers. Generated by immunoSEQ multiplex PCR, the TCRdb table keeps only in-frame clones and is missing some. V and J calls and clone size are those listed in that table; D and trimming were worked out from the DNA. The data show roughly 250,000 clones, with around 85% seen just once and approximately 12% held by the top ten. Germline V gene data show CDR1 as MDHEN and CDR2 as SYDVKM. Trimming pared 3 bases from V and 6 bases from J, leaving 8 bases between. This CDR3 has 13 amino acids.

This receptor was identified in a woman in her twenties or thirties with COVID-19, enrolled during active disease. Sequencing was carried out using peripheral blood. This chain uses TRBV28 with TRBJ2-2; a weak D match, TRBD2 (5 bases). The CDR3 DNA reads TGTGCCAGCAGTTTGGACGGGGCCGGGGAGCTGTTTTTT. Amino acid sequence: CASSLDGAGELFF.